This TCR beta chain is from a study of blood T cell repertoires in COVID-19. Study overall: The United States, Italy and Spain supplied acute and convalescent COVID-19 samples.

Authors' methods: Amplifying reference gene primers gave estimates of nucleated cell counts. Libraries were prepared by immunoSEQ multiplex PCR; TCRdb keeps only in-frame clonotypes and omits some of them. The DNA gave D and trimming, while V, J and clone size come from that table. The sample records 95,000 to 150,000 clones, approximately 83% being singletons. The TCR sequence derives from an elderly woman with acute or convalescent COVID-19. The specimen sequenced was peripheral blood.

The CDR3 protein is CASSLLTGGTEAFF. The CDR3 region has the DNA TGCGCCAGCAGCTTATTGACAGGGGGCACTGAAGCTTTCTTT. V usage is TRBV5-1 and J usage is TRBJ1-1; 9 bases agree with TRBD1. CDR3 length: 14 amino acids. Germline assignment: CDR1 SGHRS and CDR2 YFSETQ. The junction had 3 bases not matched to a gene; V was cut back by 2 bases and J by 4 bases.